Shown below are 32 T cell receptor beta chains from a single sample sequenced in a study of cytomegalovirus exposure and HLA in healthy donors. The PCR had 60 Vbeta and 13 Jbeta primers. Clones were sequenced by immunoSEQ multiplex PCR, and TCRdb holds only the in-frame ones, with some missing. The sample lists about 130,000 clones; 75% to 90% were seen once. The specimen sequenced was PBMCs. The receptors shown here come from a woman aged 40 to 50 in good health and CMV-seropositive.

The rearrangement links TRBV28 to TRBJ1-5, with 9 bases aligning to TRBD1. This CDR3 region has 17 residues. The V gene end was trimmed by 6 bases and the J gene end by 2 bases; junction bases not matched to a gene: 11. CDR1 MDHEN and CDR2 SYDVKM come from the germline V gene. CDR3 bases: TGTGCCAGCAGCCCCGGGACAGGGAGTAGAGGCAATCAGCCCCAGCATTTT. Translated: CASSPGTGSRGNQPQHF.

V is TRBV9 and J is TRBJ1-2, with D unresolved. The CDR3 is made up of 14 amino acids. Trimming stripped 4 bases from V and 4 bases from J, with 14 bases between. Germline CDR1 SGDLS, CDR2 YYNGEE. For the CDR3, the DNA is TGTGCCAGCAGCCCCCGCGAGGGCGCCTATGGCTACACCTTC. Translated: CASSPREGAYGYTF.

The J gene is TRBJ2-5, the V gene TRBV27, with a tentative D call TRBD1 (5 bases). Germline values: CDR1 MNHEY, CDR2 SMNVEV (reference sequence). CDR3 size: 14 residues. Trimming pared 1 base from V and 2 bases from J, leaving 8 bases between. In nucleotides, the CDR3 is TGTGCCAGCAGTTTATGGGCAGGGCAAGAGACCCAGTACTTC. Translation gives CASSLWAGQETQYF.

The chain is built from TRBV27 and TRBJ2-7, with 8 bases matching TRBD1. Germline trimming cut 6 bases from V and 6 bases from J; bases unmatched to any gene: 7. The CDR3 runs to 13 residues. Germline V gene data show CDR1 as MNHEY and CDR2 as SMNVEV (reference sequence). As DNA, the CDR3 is TGTGCCAGCAGCTGGGGACAGGCTTCCGAGCAGTACTTC. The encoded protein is CASSWGQASEQYF.

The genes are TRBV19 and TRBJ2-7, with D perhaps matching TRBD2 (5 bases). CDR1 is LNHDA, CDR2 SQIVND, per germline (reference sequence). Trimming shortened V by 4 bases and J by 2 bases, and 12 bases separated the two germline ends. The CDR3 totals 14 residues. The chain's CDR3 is CASSTLADAYEQYF. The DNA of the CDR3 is TGTGCCAGTAGTACCCTAGCAGATGCCTACGAGCAGTACTTC.

The CDR3: CASSRDRGDNEQFF. Here the CDR3 DNA reads TGTGCCAGCAGCCGGGACAGGGGTGACAATGAGCAGTTCTTC. V gene TRBV6-5 combines with J gene TRBJ2-1; 10 bases map to TRBD1. The V gene's germline CDR1 is MNHEY and CDR2 SVGAGI. The CDR3 length is 14 residues. J was trimmed by 5 bases and V by 6 bases; bases with no gene match: 4.

CDR3 sequence (DNA): TGTGCCAGCAGTGCGAACCTCTGGAATGAGCAGTTCTTC. Its protein is CASSANLWNEQFF. This rearrangement joins TRBV28 to TRBJ2-1, with D uncertain. V was shortened by 5 bases and J by 7 bases, with 12 bases between the two germline ends. This CDR3 is built from 13 residues. In germline, CDR1 is MDHEN, CDR2 SYDVKM.

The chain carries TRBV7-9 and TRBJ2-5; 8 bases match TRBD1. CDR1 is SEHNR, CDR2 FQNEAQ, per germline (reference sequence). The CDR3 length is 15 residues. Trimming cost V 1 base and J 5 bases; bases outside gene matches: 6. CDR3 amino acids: CASSLGRGLTETQYF. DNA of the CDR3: TGTGCCAGCAGCTTAGGCAGGGGGCTTACGGAGACCCAGTACTTC.

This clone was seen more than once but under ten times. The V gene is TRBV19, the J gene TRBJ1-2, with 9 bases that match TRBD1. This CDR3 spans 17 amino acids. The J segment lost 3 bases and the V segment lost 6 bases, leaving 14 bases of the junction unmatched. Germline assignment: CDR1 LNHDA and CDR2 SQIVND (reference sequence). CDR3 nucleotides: TGTGCCAGTAGCGACGCCTTGACAGGGGGTGTGGACTATGGCTACACCTTC. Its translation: CASSDALTGGVDYGYTF.

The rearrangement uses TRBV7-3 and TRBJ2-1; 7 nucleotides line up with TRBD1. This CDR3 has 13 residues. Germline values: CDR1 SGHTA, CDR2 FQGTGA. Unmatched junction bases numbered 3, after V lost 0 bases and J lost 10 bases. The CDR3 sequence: CASSLTDRKEQFF. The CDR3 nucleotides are TGTGCCAGCAGCTTAACGGACAGGAAAGAGCAGTTCTTC.

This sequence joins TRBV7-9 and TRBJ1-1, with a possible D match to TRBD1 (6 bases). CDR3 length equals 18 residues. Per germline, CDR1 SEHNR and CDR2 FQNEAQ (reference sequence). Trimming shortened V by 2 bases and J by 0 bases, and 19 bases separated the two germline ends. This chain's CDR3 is CASSLRDLRKGVNTEAFF. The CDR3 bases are TGTGCCAGCAGCTTACGGGACCTAAGAAAGGGGGTGAACACTGAAGCTTTCTTT.

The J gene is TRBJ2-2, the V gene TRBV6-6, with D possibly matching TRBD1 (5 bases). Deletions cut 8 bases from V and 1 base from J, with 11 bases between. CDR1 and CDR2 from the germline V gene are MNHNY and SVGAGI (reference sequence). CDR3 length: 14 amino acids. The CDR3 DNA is TGTGCCAGCGAAACCGGACAGAACACCGGGGAGCTGTTTTTT. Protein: CASETGQNTGELFF.

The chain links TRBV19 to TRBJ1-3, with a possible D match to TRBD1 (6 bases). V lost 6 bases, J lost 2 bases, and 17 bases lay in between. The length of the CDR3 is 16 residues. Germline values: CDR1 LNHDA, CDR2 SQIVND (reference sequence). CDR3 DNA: TGTGCCAGTAGAATAACAGGGAACTATCCTGGAAACACCATATATTTT. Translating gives CASRITGNYPGNTIYF. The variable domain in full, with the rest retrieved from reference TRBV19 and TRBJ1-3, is DGGITQSPKYLFRKEGQNVTLSCEQNLNHDAMYWYRQDPGQGLRLIYYSQIVNDFQKGDIAEGYSVSREKKESFPLTVTSAQKNPTAFYLCASRITGNYPGNTIYFGEGSWLTVV.

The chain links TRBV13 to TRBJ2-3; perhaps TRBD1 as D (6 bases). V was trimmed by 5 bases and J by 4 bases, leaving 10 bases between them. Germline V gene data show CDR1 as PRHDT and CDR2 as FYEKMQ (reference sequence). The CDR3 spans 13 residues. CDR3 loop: CASSPDSSDTQYF. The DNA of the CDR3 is TGTGCCAGCAGCCCGGACAGTTCAGATACGCAGTATTTT.

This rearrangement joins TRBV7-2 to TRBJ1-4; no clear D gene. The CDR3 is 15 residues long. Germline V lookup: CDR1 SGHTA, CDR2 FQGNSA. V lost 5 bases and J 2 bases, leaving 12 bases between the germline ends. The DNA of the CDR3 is TGTGCCAGCAGCCCGAGAGAGGGTACTAATGAAAAACTGTTTTTT. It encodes CASSPREGTNEKLFF.

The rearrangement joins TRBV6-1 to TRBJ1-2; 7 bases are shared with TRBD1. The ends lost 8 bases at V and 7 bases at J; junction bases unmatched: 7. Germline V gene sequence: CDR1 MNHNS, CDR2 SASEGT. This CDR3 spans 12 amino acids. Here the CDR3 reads CASGGGGGGYTF. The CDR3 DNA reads TGTGCCAGCGGAGGGGGCGGTGGTGGCTACACCTTC.

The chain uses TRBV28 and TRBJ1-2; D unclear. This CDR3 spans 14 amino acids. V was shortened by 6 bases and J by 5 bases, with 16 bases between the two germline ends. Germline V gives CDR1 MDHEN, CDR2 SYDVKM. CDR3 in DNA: TGTGCCAGCAGCCCTCCGTCCGGCGGTTATGGCTACACCTTC. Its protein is CASSPPSGGYGYTF.

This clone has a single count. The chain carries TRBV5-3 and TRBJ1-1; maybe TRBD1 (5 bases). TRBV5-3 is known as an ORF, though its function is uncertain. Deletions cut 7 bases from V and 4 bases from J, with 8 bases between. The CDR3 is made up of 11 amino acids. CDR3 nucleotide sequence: TGTGCCAGACAGGGAGGCACTGAAGCTTTCTTT. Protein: CARQGGTEAFF.

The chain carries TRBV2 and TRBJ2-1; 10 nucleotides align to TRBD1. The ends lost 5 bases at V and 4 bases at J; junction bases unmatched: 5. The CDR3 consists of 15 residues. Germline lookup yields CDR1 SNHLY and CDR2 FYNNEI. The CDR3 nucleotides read TGTGCCAGCAGTCCCAGGACAGGGGGTTACAATGAGCAGTTCTTC. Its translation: CASSPRTGGYNEQFF.

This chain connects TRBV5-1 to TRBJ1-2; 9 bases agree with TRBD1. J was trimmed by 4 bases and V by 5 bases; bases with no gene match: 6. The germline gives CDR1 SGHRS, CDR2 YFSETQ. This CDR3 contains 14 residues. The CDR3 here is CASSTGGEVYGYTF. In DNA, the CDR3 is TGCGCCAGCAGTACAGGGGGCGAGGTCTATGGCTACACCTTC.

CDR3 nucleotides: TGTGCCAGCAGCTTAGGAATGGGAGGAGCCCAGCCCCAGCATTTT. It specifies CASSLGMGGAQPQHF. This chain joins TRBV7-2 and TRBJ1-5; D uncertain. Germline V gene lookup returns CDR1 SGHTA and CDR2 FQGNSA. The CDR3 covers 15 residues. V lost 1 base to trimming and J lost 7 bases, with 14 bases between them.

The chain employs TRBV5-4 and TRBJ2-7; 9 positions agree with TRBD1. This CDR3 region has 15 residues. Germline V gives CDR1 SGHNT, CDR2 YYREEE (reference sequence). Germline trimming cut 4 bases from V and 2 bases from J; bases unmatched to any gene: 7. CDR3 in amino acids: CASSRGQGRPYEQYF. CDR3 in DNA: TGTGCCAGCAGCCGTGGACAGGGGAGGCCCTACGAGCAGTACTTC.

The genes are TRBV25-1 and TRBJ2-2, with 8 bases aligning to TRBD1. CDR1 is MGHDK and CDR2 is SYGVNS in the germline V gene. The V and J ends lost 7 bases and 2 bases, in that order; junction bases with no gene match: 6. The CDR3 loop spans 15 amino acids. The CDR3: CASIGTGRNTGELFF. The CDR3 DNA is TGTGCCAGCATTGGGACAGGCCGTAACACCGGGGAGCTGTTTTTT.

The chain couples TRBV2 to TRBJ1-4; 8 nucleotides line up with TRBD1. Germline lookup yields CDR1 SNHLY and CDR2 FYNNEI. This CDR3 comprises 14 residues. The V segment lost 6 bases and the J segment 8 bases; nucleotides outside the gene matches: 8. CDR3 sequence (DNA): TGTGCCAGCAGCGACGGACAGGGTTGGGAAAAACTGTTTTTT. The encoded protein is CASSDGQGWEKLFF.

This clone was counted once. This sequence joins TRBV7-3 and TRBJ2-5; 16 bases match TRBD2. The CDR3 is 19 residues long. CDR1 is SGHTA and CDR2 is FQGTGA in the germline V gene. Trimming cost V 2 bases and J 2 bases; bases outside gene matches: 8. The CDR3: CASSLRPGLAGGRQETQYF. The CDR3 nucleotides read TGTGCCAGCAGCTTACGACCGGGACTAGCGGGGGGGAGACAAGAGACCCAGTACTTC.

The CDR3 protein is CASSPQGFNEQFF. The CDR3 coding sequence is TGTGCCAGCAGTCCACAGGGGTTCAATGAGCAGTTCTTC. V and J are TRBV27 and TRBJ2-1; 7 positions match TRBD1. The CDR3 extends over 13 amino acids. Losses at the gene ends were 5 bases for V and 6 bases for J; bases not matched to a gene: 4. CDR1 MNHEY and CDR2 SMNVEV come from the germline V gene (reference sequence).

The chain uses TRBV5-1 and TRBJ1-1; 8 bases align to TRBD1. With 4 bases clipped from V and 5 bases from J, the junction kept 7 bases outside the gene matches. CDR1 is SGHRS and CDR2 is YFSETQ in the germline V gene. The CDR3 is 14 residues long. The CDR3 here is CASSQQGGLTEAFF. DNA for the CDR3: TGCGCCAGCAGCCAACAGGGGGGATTAACTGAAGCTTTCTTT.

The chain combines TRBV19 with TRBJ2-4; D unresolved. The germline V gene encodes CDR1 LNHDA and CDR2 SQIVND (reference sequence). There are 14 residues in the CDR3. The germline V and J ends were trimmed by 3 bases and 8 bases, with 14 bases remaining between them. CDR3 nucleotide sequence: TGTGCCAGTAGTATCACAGATGGTTCGGACATTCAGTACTTC. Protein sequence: CASSITDGSDIQYF.

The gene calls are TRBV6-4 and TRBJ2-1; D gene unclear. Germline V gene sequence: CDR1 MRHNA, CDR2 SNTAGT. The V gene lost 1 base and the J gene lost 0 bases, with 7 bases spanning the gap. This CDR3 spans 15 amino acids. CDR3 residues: CASSDYPSSYNEQFF. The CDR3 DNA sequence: TGTGCCAGCAGTGACTACCCGAGCTCCTACAATGAGCAGTTCTTC.

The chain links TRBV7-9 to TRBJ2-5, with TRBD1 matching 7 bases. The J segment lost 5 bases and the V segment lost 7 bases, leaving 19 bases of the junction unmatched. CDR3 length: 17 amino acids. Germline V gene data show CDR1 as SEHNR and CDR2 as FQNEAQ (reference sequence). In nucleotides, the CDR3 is TGTGCCAGCACCTTCGAGACAGGGCCACTATCACCGGAGACCCAGTACTTC. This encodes CASTFETGPLSPETQYF.

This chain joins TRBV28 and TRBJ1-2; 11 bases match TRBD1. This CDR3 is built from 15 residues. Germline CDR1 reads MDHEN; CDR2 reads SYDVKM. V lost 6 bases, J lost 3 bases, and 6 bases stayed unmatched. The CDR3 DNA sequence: TGTGCCAGCAGCCCAGGACAGGGGGCCTACTATGGCTACACCTTC. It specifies CASSPGQGAYYGYTF.

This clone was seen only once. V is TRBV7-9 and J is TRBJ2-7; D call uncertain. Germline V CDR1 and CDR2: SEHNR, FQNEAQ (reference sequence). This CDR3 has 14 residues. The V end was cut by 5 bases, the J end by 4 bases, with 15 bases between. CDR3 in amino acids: CASSHREPYYEQYF. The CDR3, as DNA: TGTGCCAGCAGCCATCGTGAGCCCTATTACGAGCAGTACTTC.